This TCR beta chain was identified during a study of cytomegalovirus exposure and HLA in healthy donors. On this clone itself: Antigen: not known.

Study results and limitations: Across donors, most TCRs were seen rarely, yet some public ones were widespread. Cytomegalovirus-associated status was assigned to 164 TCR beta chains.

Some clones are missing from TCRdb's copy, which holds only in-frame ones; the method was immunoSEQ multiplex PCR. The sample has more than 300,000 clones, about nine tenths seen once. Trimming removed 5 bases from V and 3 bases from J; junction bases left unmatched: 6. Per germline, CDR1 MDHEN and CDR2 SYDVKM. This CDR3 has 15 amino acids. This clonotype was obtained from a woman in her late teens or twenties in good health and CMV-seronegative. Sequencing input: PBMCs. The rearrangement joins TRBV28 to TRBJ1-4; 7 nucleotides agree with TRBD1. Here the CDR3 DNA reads TGTGCCAGCAGTCAACAGGGGTGGCCTAATGAAAAACTGTTTTTT. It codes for CASSQQGWPNEKLFF.